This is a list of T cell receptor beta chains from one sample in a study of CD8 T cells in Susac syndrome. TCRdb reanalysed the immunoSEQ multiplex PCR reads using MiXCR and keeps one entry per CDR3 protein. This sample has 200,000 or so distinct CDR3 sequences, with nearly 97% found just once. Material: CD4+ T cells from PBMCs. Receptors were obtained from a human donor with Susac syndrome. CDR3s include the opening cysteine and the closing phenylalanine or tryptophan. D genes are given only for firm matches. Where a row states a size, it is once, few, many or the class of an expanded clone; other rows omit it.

CASSQGQVYEQYF,TGTGCCAGCAGTCAAGGACAGGTATACGAGCAGTACTTC,TRBJ2-7,TRBV6-6,once,TRBD1
CSAEPGTGNEKLFF,TGCAGTGCGGAACCGGGGACAGGGAATGAAAAACTGTTTTTT,TRBJ1-4,TRBV20-1,-,TRBD1
CAWSRSYEQYF,TGTGCCTGGAGTCGATCCTACGAGCAGTACTTC,TRBJ2-7,TRBV30,few,-
CASTLGTLRNQPQHF,TGTGCCAGCACCCTCGGGACACTCCGCAATCAGCCCCAGCATTTT,TRBJ1-5,TRBV12-3/TRBV12-4,-,-
CATSRDRFSDTQYF,TGTGCCACCAGCAGAGATCGGTTTTCAGATACGCAGTATTTT,TRBJ2-3,TRBV15,-,-
CAWSGEVNQPQHF,TGTGCCTGGAGCGGAGAGGTGAATCAGCCCCAGCATTTT,TRBJ1-5,TRBV30,-,-
CASSQVAGDTGELFF,TGTGCCAGCAGCCAAGTAGCAGGGGACACCGGGGAGCTGTTTTTT,TRBJ2-2,TRBV3-1,-,-
CASSPGTGFGGYTF,TGTGCCAGCAGCCCCGGGACAGGGTTTGGCGGCTACACCTTC,TRBJ1-2,TRBV12-3/TRBV12-4,-,TRBD1
CASSVDPTGGMGSPLHF,TGTGCCAGCAGCGTAGACCCGACAGGGGGAATGGGTTCACCCCTCCACTTT,TRBJ1-6,TRBV9,-,TRBD1
CSASSGPMRQETQYF,TGCAGTGCTTCCTCGGGGCCTATGAGGCAAGAGACCCAGTACTTC,TRBJ2-5,TRBV20-1,once,-
CSARDSGSSTDTQYF,TGCAGTGCTAGAGATAGCGGGAGTAGCACAGATACGCAGTATTTT,TRBJ2-3,TRBV20-1,-,TRBD2
CASSDHLGTGELFF,TGTGCCAGCAGTGACCATTTGGGCACCGGGGAGCTGTTTTTT,TRBJ2-2,TRBV6-4,-,-
CASSQGGLAGGFEQFF,TGTGCCAGCAGCCAAGGGGGACTAGCGGGGGGGTTTGAGCAGTTCTTC,TRBJ2-1,TRBV4-2,-,TRBD2
CAWSPRHETQYF,TGTGCCTGGAGTCCCCGGCATGAGACCCAGTACTTC,TRBJ2-5,TRBV30,-,-
CASSRRTSEDEQFF,TGTGCCAGCAGCCGAAGGACTAGCGAGGATGAGCAGTTCTTC,TRBJ2-1,TRBV13,-,TRBD2
CASSPPTRTEAFF,TGTGCCAGCAGCCCCCCGACGCGCACTGAAGCTTTCTTT,TRBJ1-1,TRBV5-4,-,-
CSARDVGTSYTQYF,TGCAGTGCTAGAGACGTAGGGACCTCCTATACGCAGTATTTT,TRBJ2-3,TRBV20-1,once,-
CSARQGGDQPQHF,TGCAGTGCTAGACAAGGGGGGGACCAGCCCCAGCATTTT,TRBJ1-5,TRBV20-1,once,-
CASSPLAEGYGYTF,TGTGCCAGCAGCCCCCTGGCGGAGGGCTATGGCTACACCTTC,TRBJ1-2,TRBV3-1,-,-
CSALYPGDNNYEQYF,TGCAGTGCGCTCTACCCAGGGGACAACAACTACGAGCAGTACTTC,TRBJ2-7,TRBV20-1,-,-
CAWSIEASGQPQHF,TGTGCCTGGAGTATCGAGGCTTCGGGACAGCCCCAGCATTTT,TRBJ1-5,TRBV30,-,-
CASSLSGQGLRPQHF,TGTGCCAGCAGTTTATCAGGACAGGGGCTGCGACCCCAGCATTTT,TRBJ1-5,TRBV12-3/TRBV12-4,-,TRBD1
CASSHRSFAETQYF,TGTGCCAGCAGCCATCGATCCTTTGCCGAGACCCAGTACTTC,TRBJ2-5,TRBV3-1,-,-
CATSRAHGSETQYF,TGTGCCACCAGCAGAGCTCACGGGTCGGAGACCCAGTACTTC,TRBJ2-5,TRBV15,-,-
CASSTGVYQPQHF,TGTGCCAGTAGTACAGGGGTGTATCAGCCCCAGCATTTT,TRBJ1-5,TRBV19,-,-
CSVIRVGEKLFF,TGCAGTGTGATAAGGGTAGGGGAAAAACTGTTTTTT,TRBJ1-4,TRBV20-1,-,-
CASSLEASGGDTQYF,TGCGCCAGCAGCTTGGAAGCCAGCGGGGGAGATACGCAGTATTTT,TRBJ2-3,TRBV5-1,-,TRBD2
CASSFAVNTEAFF,TGTGCCAGCAGTTTTGCGGTGAACACTGAAGCTTTCTTT,TRBJ1-1,TRBV12-3/TRBV12-4,-,-
CASSQFWRTGGYGYTF,TGCGCCAGCAGTCAGTTCTGGCGGACAGGGGGCTATGGCTACACCTTC,TRBJ1-2,TRBV23-1,-,TRBD1
CASSIPGQTNTGELFF,TGTGCCAGCAGTATCCCGGGACAGACCAACACCGGGGAGCTGTTTTTT,TRBJ2-2,TRBV12-3/TRBV12-4,-,TRBD1
CASTGYRTGATDTQYF,TGTGCCAGTACCGGATACAGGACCGGGGCCACAGATACGCAGTATTTT,TRBJ2-3,TRBV19,-,-
CASSQDGRGFDEQYF,TGCGCCAGCAGCCAAGACGGCAGGGGCTTTGACGAGCAGTACTTC,TRBJ2-7,TRBV4-3,-,-
CASSYGQIYGYTF,TGTGCCAGCAGTTACGGACAAATCTATGGCTACACCTTC,TRBJ1-2,TRBV6-5,-,-
CASIGNSPLHF,TGTGCCAGCATCGGCAATTCACCCCTCCACTTT,TRBJ1-6,TRBV6-1,-,-
CASSSGLAQTDTQYF,TGTGCCAGCAGCTCGGGACTAGCACAGACAGATACGCAGTATTTT,TRBJ2-3,TRBV7-9,once,TRBD2
CSARRLAGGLGSYEQYF,TGCAGTGCTAGAAGGCTAGCGGGGGGGCTAGGGAGCTACGAGCAGTACTTC,TRBJ2-7,TRBV20-1,-,TRBD2
CSVPGLGQETQYF,TGCAGCGTCCCCGGGCTGGGCCAAGAGACCCAGTACTTC,TRBJ2-5,TRBV29-1,-,-
CASAGRAVPDTQYF,TGTGCCAGCGCCGGCAGGGCGGTTCCAGATACGCAGTATTTT,TRBJ2-3,TRBV13,-,-
CAWAPGRMNTEAFF,TGTGCCTGGGCCCCCGGGAGGATGAACACTGAAGCTTTCTTT,TRBJ1-1,TRBV30,-,-